This TCR beta chain stems from a study of CD8+CD57+ T cells in acquired aplastic anemia. The overall study: Sorted CD4+ plus CD8+ cells gave DNA averaging roughly 3.5 ug. Broader study findings: Patients and controls shared over 25 CD8+ CDR3 sequences.

As to this clonotype: As yet, its antigen is unknown.

Genomic DNA constituted the template upon which TCR beta VDJ and CDR3 profiling was performed. TCRdb processed the reads anew with MiXCR; each CDR3 protein has one entry. This table has 250,000 to 300,000 distinct CDR3 sequences, 45% to 70% appearing once. The ends lost 2 bases at V and 5 bases at J; junction bases unmatched: 3. The CDR3 contains 14 residues. The germline CDR1 and CDR2 sequences are ENHRY and SYGVKD. The V and J genes are TRBV10-3 and TRBJ1-5; 7 bases match TRBD1. Source material: sorted CD4+, CD8+, or CD8+CD57+ T cells (not recorded which) from PBMCs. The clonotype originates from a human donor with severe aplastic anemia or a healthy control (not recorded which). CDR3 in amino acids: CAISEAQGDQPQHF. The CDR3 nucleotides are TGTGCCATCAGTGAGGCCCAGGGGGATCAGCCCCAGCATTTT.